The 8 T cell receptor beta chains given below trace back to one sample, sequenced in a study of STAT5B mutations in CD4+ large granular lymphocyte leukemia. TCRdb's table, derived via immunoSEQ multiplex PCR, lists solely in-frame clones and lacks some. The sample lists about 31,000 clones; 72% were seen once. Sequenced input: CD4+ T cells from blood buffy coats. Receptors were obtained from a human donor in good health.

V is TRBV10-3 and J is TRBJ1-2; 9 nucleotides align to TRBD1. CDR1 and CDR2 from the germline V gene are ENHRY and SYGVKD. CDR3 length: 15 amino acids. Losses at the gene ends were 5 bases for V and 4 bases for J; bases not matched to a gene: 8. CDR3 coding DNA: TGTGCCATCAGTTCTCCGGGACAGGGAAGCTATGGCTACACCTTC. This encodes CAISSPGQGSYGYTF.

This clone was seen only a few times. The V call is TRBV19, the J call TRBJ1-5; 7 nucleotides align to TRBD1. CDR1 and CDR2 from the germline V gene are LNHDA and SQIVND (reference sequence). Losses at the gene ends were 3 bases for V and 2 bases for J; bases not matched to a gene: 7. This CDR3 is built from 16 residues. The CDR3 nucleotides are TGTGCCAGTAGTATGGGTCGAGGGGGCGGCAATCAGCCCCAGCATTTT. It specifies CASSMGRGGGNQPQHF.

The sample holds a few counts of this clone. The rearrangement joins TRBV30 to TRBJ1-6; 7 bases line up with TRBD1. The CDR3 loop spans 16 amino acids. The V segment lost 4 bases and the J segment 9 bases; nucleotides outside the gene matches: 15. Germline V gene lookup returns CDR1 GTSNPN and CDR2 SVGIG (reference sequence). The CDR3 coding sequence is TGTGCCTGGATGACCTTGGGCAGGGGGTCGGGTTCACCCCTCCACTTT. The encoded protein is CAWMTLGRGSGSPLHF.

V and J are TRBV15 and TRBJ2-3, with 8 bases lining up with TRBD2. J gave up 0 bases and V 1 base, and 3 bases lay outside the gene matches. The CDR3 length is 16 residues. Germline CDR1 and CDR2: LNHNV and YYDKDF (reference sequence). This CDR3 reads CATSRGLASSTDTQYF. CDR3 DNA sequence: TGTGCCACCAGCAGAGGACTAGCGTCAAGCACAGATACGCAGTATTTT.

This clone was counted once. The gene calls are TRBV5-1 and TRBJ2-7; D is unclear. The CDR3 extends over 15 amino acids. Germline CDR1 reads SGHRS; CDR2 reads YFSETQ. Trimming stripped 0 bases from V and 0 bases from J, with 10 bases between. The CDR3 protein is CASSLDRRISYEQYF. CDR3 nucleotide sequence: TGCGCCAGCAGCTTGGATCGACGGATCTCCTACGAGCAGTACTTC.

The count of this clone is one. The J gene is TRBJ1-4, the V gene TRBV27, with a possible D match to TRBD1 (5 bases). Germline loops: CDR1 MNHEY, CDR2 SMNVEV (reference sequence). The CDR3 length is 16 residues. The V end was cut by 5 bases, the J end by 7 bases, with 20 bases between. As DNA, the CDR3 is TGTGCCAGCAGTCCAAAGTTTGGAGGGGAGGGTGAAAAACTGTTTTTT. It encodes CASSPKFGGEGEKLFF.

The chain uses TRBV25-1 and TRBJ2-7, with D perhaps matching TRBD1 or TRBD2 (5 bases each). CDR1 is MGHDK and CDR2 is SYGVNS in the germline V gene. This CDR3 comprises 12 residues. V was pared by 3 bases and J by 6 bases, with 9 bases between. The CDR3 sequence: CASSEMGREQYF. In DNA, the CDR3 is TGTGCCAGCAGTGAGATGGGACGCGAGCAGTACTTC.

The sample holds a few counts of this clone. This chain uses TRBV28 with TRBJ1-2, with 9 bases that match TRBD1. CDR1 and CDR2 (germline): MDHEN, SYDVKM. This CDR3 is built from 13 residues. Trimming cost V 8 bases and J 13 bases; bases outside gene matches: 14. The CDR3: CASRGTGPSPSTF. The CDR3 DNA follows: TGTGCCAGCCGAGGGACAGGGCCTTCCCCTAGCACCTTC.